The clone carrying this T cell receptor (beta chain) has just a few counts. What it binds is unknown. From germline, CDR1 is KGHDR and CDR2 SFDVKD. Trimming shortened V by 8 bases and J by 3 bases, and 8 bases separated the two germline ends. This CDR3 is 12 amino acids long. TCR cDNA was made by 5'RACE template switching, adding a universal primer site and UMIs. TCRdb independently ran MiXCR on the 5' RACE reads; one entry per CDR3 protein. The sample records 250,000 or so distinct CDR3 sequences, 6.7% being singletons. This specimen comes from a study of T cells after yellow fever vaccination. Overall study findings and caveats: Reappearing after the booster were most of the clones from primary vaccination (about 96% CD4, approximately 88% CD8). Faster peaking, at day 5 versus 15, marked a secondary response that was weaker.

The TCR comes from a man aged 25 to 40 who received the YFV17D yellow fever vaccine. The sequencing used CD4+ T cells sorted from PBMCs, collected on the day of the yellow fever booster vaccination. The gene calls are TRBV24-1 and TRBJ2-3, with D perhaps TRBD1 (6 bases). CDR3 residues: CATKGTTDTQYF. CDR3 DNA sequence: TGTGCCACCAAAGGGACAACAGATACGCAGTATTTT.